The 3 T cell receptor beta chains given below trace back to one sample, sequenced in a study of blood T cell repertoires in COVID-19. Using immunoSEQ multiplex PCR, the repertoire was profiled, and TCRdb retains in-frame clones only, with some absent. The sample holds tens of thousands of clones; 80% to 95% are singletons and the top ten take around a sixth. Material for sequencing was peripheral blood. These receptors came from a man older than 75 with acute or convalescent COVID-19.

This chain links TRBV19 with TRBJ2-4; TRBD2 matches 10 bases. The CDR3 runs 18 residues. J was trimmed by 0 bases and V by 0 bases; bases with no gene match: 5. CDR1 is LNHDA, CDR2 SQIVND, per germline (reference sequence). The CDR3 coding sequence is TGTGCCAGTAGTATAGAAACTAGCGGGGTCCTAGCCAAAAACATTCAGTACTTC. Its translation: CASSIETSGVLAKNIQYF.

This chain joins TRBV10-3 and TRBJ2-1; D is possibly TRBD1 (6 bases). In germline, CDR1 is ENHRY, CDR2 SYGVKD. The V end lost 10 bases, the J end lost 7 bases, and 17 bases lay between the germline ends. The CDR3 has 13 amino acids. The CDR3 coding sequence is TGTGCCACACGTGGCGACAGGCGAAATGAGCAGTTCTTC. Its protein is CATRGDRRNEQFF.

The chain joins TRBV10-3 to TRBJ1-1; D uncertain. Between the trimmed V and J ends, which lost 7 bases and 3 bases, there was a span of 18 bases. In germline, CDR1 is ENHRY, CDR2 SYGVKD. The CDR3 is 15 residues long. DNA of the CDR3: TGTGCCATCATCCCAGAGGGCAGTGGCTACACTGAAGCTTTCTTT. It codes for CAIIPEGSGYTEAFF.